These T cell receptor beta chains were read from a single sample in a study of blood T cell repertoires in COVID-19. Some clones are missing from TCRdb's copy, which holds only in-frame ones; the method was immunoSEQ multiplex PCR. The sample consists of tens of thousands of clones, about 80% of them appearing once. Sequenced input: peripheral blood. All receptors derive from a young man with COVID-19, enrolled during active disease. CDR3s include the opening cysteine and the closing phenylalanine or tryptophan. D genes are given only for firm matches. Size values are once, few and many counts, or a class for expanded clones, and some rows have none.

j_gene,abundance,d_gene,v_gene,CDR3aa,CDR3nt
TRBJ1-1,NA,NA,TRBV9,CASSGLTNTEAFF,TGTGCCAGCAGCGGACTCACGAACACTGAAGCTTTCTTT
TRBJ2-7,NA,TRBD2,TRBV27,CASSLDSRLAGYEQYF,TGTGCCAGCAGTTTGGATAGCAGACTAGCTGGGTACGAGCAGTACTTC
TRBJ2-3,NA,TRBD1,TRBV7-2,CASSSPGGATDTQYF,TGTGCCAGCAGCTCCCCAGGGGGCGCGACAGATACGCAGTATTTT
TRBJ1-5,few,NA,TRBV2,CASRQDSNSNQPQHF,TGTGCCAGCAGACAAGACAGTAATAGCAATCAGCCCCAGCATTTT
TRBJ2-7,once,TRBD1,TRBV24-1,CATSDQTGGLAYEQYF,TGTGCCACCAGTGACCAGACAGGGGGCTTAGCCTACGAGCAGTACTTC
TRBJ2-1,NA,NA,TRBV5-1,CASSLGGSSYNEQFF,TGCGCCAGCAGCTTGGGAGGGAGCTCCTACAATGAGCAGTTCTTC
TRBJ2-7,NA,NA,TRBV15,CATSRDRSSYEQYF,TGTGCCACCAGCAGAGATCGCAGCTCCTACGAGCAGTACTTC
TRBJ1-5,NA,NA,TRBV2,CASSRQDHQPQHF,TGTGCCAGCAGTCGACAGGACCATCAGCCCCAGCATTTT
TRBJ2-1,NA,NA,TRBV4-1,CASSQEFRGDNEQFF,TGCGCCAGCAGCCAAGAGTTCCGGGGAGACAATGAGCAGTTCTTC
TRBJ2-1,NA,TRBD2,TRBV19,CASSIGGLAGKAEQFF,TGTGCCAGTAGTATAGGGGGACTAGCGGGAAAGGCTGAGCAGTTCTTC
TRBJ2-7,NA,TRBD1,TRBV4-1,CASSQGQGAEQYF,TGCGCCAGCAGCCAAGGACAGGGGGCCGAGCAGTACTTC
TRBJ1-2,NA,TRBD1,TRBV6-5,CASRSAGTVLEGYTF,TGTGCCAGCAGGTCGGCCGGGACAGTTCTCGAGGGCTACACCTTC
TRBJ1-2,NA,TRBD1,TRBV6-1,CASSEGGQGGDGYTF,TGTGCCAGCAGTGAAGGAGGACAGGGGGGAGATGGCTACACCTTC
TRBJ2-1,few,TRBD2,TRBV4-2,CASSQEVTSGSFDNEQFF,TGTGCCAGCAGCCAAGAGGTGACTAGCGGGAGTTTCGACAATGAGCAGTTCTTC
TRBJ1-1,NA,NA,TRBV2,CASSVGPGMFF,TGTGCCAGCAGTGTTGGGCCCGGTATGTTCTTT
TRBJ1-6,NA,TRBD1,TRBV27,CASSLGQGNSPLHF,TGTGCCAGCAGCCTCGGACAGGGTAATTCACCCCTCCACTTT
TRBJ1-2,NA,NA,TRBV28,CASSFLQGRGHGYTF,TGTGCCAGCAGTTTTCTCCAGGGTAGGGGCCATGGCTACACCTTC
TRBJ1-5,NA,NA,TRBV28,CASSLGLQPQHF,TGTGCCAGCAGTCTCGGACTTCAGCCCCAGCATTTT